This paragraph reports one T cell receptor (beta chain). Its specificity is unknown. This sample is part of a study of shared clonotypes between healthy human individuals. Clones were sequenced by immunoSEQ multiplex PCR, and TCRdb holds only the in-frame ones, with some missing. The sample carries millions of clones, approximately 94% recorded once. Trimming left V 3 bases short and J 0 bases short, with 15 bases between. Germline CDR1 is ENHRY and CDR2 is SYGVKD. The CDR3 runs 17 residues. Study-wide findings and caveats: Among several donors, about 4.6% of naive CD4 clonotypes were found in common. Sharing of clonotypes among donors was expected to vary with sequencing depth. Generally, naive subsets came out with larger estimated richness than memory subsets.

The J gene is TRBJ2-1, the V gene TRBV10-3, with D uncertain. The source is a man aged 18 to 29 in good health. Sequenced: naive CD4+ T cells sorted from blood. Subset given: CD45RA+ positively selected. The CDR3 coding sequence is TGTGCCATCAGTGAAGTGTTGGCTTCTGGCTCCTACAATGAGCAGTTCTTC. It yields the protein CAISEVLASGSYNEQFF.